The 12 T cell receptor beta chains below come from one sample, sequenced in a study of cytomegalovirus exposure and HLA in healthy donors. Using immunoSEQ multiplex PCR, the repertoire was profiled, and TCRdb retains in-frame clones only, with some absent. The sample records some 140,000 clones, 86% being singletons. The sequencing sample was made of PBMCs. Receptors were obtained from a man between 18 and 35 years old in good health and CMV-seronegative.

For the CDR3, the DNA is TGTGCCAGCCGCGCCCTCGGTGGGGTCGGCGGGGCTAACTATGGCTACACCTTC. It codes for CASRALGGVGGANYGYTF. The chain employs TRBV7-9 and TRBJ1-2; D remains unclear. The ends were cut back, 8 bases at V and 0 bases at J, with 25 bases in the middle. Germline lookup yields CDR1 SEHNR and CDR2 FQNEAQ (reference sequence). CDR3 length equals 18 residues.

V is TRBV5-4 and J is TRBJ2-1; 8 bases are a match to TRBD1. In germline, CDR1 is SGHNT, CDR2 YYREEE (reference sequence). V gave up 3 bases and J gave up 1 base; unmatched junction bases: 6. The CDR3 is made up of 16 amino acids. CDR3 in amino acids: CASSSLDRGSYNEQFF. The CDR3, as DNA: TGTGCCAGCAGCTCCCTTGACAGGGGTTCCTACAATGAGCAGTTCTTC.

J is TRBJ2-2 and V is TRBV18; weak D call: TRBD1 (5 bases). The CDR3 has 15 residues. Deletions cut 5 bases from V and 2 bases from J, with 12 bases between. Germline CDR1 KGHSH, CDR2 LQKENI. Here the CDR3 reads CASSKGASNTGELFF. Written as DNA, the CDR3 is TGTGCCAGCTCAAAAGGGGCCAGTAACACCGGGGAGCTGTTTTTT.

The CDR3 DNA reads TGTGCCAGCAGCTTGGAATTTAGCGGGAGCTCCTACGAGCAGTACTTC. This translates into CASSLEFSGSSYEQYF. The chain joins TRBV7-2 to TRBJ2-7; 9 nucleotides line up with TRBD2. The CDR3 sequence is 16 residues long. The junction had 6 bases not matched to a gene; V was cut back by 3 bases and J by 0 bases. Germline lookup yields CDR1 SGHTA and CDR2 FQGNSA.

On this clone itself: Germline and junction disagree at one end, which may indicate a read error. The V gene is TRBV6-1, the J gene TRBJ2-5; 13 bases line up with TRBD2. The germline V gene encodes CDR1 MNHNS and CDR2 SASEGT. The CDR3 extends over 15 amino acids. CDR3 DNA sequence: TGTGCCAGCAGAGAAGGACTAGCGGGAGTGGAGACCCAGTACTTC. Protein sequence: CASREGLAGVETQYF.

This clone was observed a handful of times. V gene TRBV30 combines with J gene TRBJ1-4, with D possibly matching TRBD1 (5 bases). Germline lookup yields CDR1 GTSNPN and CDR2 SVGIG (reference sequence). The ends were cut back, 3 bases at V and 6 bases at J, with 11 bases in the middle. The CDR3 length is 13 residues. CDR3 bases: TGTGCCTGGAGGTTGGGGCCCCATGAAAAACTGTTTTTT. Translating it yields CAWRLGPHEKLFF.

This chain uses TRBV7-2 with TRBJ2-7; maybe TRBD2 (6 bases). V shed 2 bases and J shed 3 bases, with 14 bases lying between them. The germline CDR1 and CDR2 sequences are SGHTA and FQGNSA. The CDR3 runs to 15 residues. CDR3 sequence (DNA): TGTGCCAGCAGCTTACAGGGCGGGAAATTCTACGAGCAGTACTTC. Translation: CASSLQGGKFYEQYF.

The CDR3 nucleotides read TGTGCTAGTGGACGGGGATGGGACAACCTAAAGCTGGGGGGAAACACCATATATTTT. This translates into CASGRGWDNLKLGGNTIYF. The rearrangement links TRBV12-5 to TRBJ1-3; D is possibly TRBD1 (6 bases). With 6 bases removed from V and 4 bases from J, the gap between germline ends came to 28 bases. The CDR3 length is 19 residues. Germline loops: CDR1 LGHNT, CDR2 FRNRAP.

The chain combines TRBV7-2 with TRBJ2-5, with D perhaps matching TRBD2 (6 bases). This CDR3 region has 14 residues. V was trimmed by 2 bases and J by 5 bases, leaving 12 bases between them. Germline-derived CDR1 and CDR2 are SGHTA and FQGNSA. CDR3 residues: CASSLNRGRETQYF. The CDR3 DNA reads as TGTGCCAGCAGCTTAAACCGGGGGAGGGAGACCCAGTACTTC.

The chain employs TRBV2 and TRBJ2-6; 8 bases are a match to TRBD1. V was pared by 6 bases and J by 1 base, with 8 bases of the junction left unmatched. This CDR3 has 17 residues. In germline, CDR1 is SNHLY, CDR2 FYNNEI. The chain's CDR3 is CASSARRQGSGANVLTF. CDR3 sequence (DNA): TGTGCCAGCAGCGCACGCCGACAGGGGTCTGGGGCCAACGTCCTGACTTTC.

V and J are TRBV5-4 and TRBJ1-2; D may be TRBD1 (5 bases). The V and J ends lost 0 bases and 8 bases respectively, with 11 bases between them. Germline values: CDR1 SGHNT, CDR2 YYREEE (reference sequence). The CDR3 has 13 residues. The CDR3 region has the DNA TGTGCCAGCAGCTTGGTGGGGCCTGAGGGCTACACCTTC. It yields the protein CASSLVGPEGYTF.

The rearrangement uses TRBV6-5 and TRBJ2-1; TRBD2 matches 8 bases. The CDR3 runs to 15 residues. Germline assignment: CDR1 MNHEY and CDR2 SVGAGI. After removal of 6 bases from V and 12 bases from J, the junction contained 16 bases not matched to a gene. CDR3 nucleotide sequence: TGTGCCAGCAGACTCGGGACTAGTAAACATTATGCGCAGTTCTTC. It translates to CASRLGTSKHYAQFF.